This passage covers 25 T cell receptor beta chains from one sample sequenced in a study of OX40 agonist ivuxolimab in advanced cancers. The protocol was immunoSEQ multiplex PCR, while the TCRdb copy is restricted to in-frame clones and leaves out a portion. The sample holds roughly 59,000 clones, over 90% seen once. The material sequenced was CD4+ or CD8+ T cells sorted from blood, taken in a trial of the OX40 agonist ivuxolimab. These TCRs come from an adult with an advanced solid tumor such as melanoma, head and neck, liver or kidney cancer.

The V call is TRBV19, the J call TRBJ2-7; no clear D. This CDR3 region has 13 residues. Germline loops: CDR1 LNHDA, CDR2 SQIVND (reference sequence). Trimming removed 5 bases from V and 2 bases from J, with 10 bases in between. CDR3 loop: CASSPAATYEQYF. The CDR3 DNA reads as TGTGCCAGTAGTCCGGCAGCCACCTACGAGCAGTACTTC.

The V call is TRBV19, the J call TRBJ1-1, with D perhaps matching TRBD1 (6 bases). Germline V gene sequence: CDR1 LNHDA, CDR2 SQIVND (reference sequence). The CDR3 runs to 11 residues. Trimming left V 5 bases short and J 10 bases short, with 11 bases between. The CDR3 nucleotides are TGTGCCAGTAGTCTGGGAGGGGGAGCTTTCTTT. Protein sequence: CASSLGGGAFF.

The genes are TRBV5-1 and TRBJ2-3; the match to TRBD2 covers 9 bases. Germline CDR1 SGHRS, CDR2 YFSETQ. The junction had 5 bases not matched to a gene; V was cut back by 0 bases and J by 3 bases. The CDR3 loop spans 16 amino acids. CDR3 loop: CASSLAGSGGTDTQYF. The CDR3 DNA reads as TGCGCCAGCAGCTTGGCGGGTAGCGGGGGAACAGATACGCAGTATTTT.

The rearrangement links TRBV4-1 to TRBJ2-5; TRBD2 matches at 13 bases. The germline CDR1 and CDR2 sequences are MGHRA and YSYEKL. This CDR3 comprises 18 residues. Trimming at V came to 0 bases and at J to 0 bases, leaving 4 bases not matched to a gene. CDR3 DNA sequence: TGCGCCAGCAGCCAAGATCTTGGACTAGCGGGGGACCAAGAGACCCAGTACTTC. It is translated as CASSQDLGLAGDQETQYF.

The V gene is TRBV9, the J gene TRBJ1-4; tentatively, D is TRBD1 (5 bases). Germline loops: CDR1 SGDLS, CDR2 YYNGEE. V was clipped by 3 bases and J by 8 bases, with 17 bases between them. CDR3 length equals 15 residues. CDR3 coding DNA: TGTGCCAGCAGCGCCACCGACGGGGGAAGCGAAAAACTGTTTTTT. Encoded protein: CASSATDGGSEKLFF. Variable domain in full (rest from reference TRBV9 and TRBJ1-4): DSGVTQTPKHLITATGQRVTLRCSPRSGDLSVYWYQQSLDQGLQFLIQYYNGEERAKGNILERFSAQQFPDLHSELNLSSLELGDSALYFCASSATDGGSEKLFFGSGTQLSVL.

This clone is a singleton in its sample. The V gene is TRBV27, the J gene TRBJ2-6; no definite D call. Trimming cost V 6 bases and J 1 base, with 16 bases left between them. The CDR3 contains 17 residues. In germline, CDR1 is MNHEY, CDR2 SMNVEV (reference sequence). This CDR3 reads CASREGIGWSGANVLTF. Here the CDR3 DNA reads TGTGCCAGCAGGGAAGGGATAGGGTGGTCTGGGGCCAACGTCCTGACTTTC.

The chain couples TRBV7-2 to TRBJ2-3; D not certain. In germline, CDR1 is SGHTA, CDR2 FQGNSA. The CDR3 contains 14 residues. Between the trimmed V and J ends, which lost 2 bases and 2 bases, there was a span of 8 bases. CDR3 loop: CASSLLPLTDTQYF. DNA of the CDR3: TGTGCCAGCAGCTTATTGCCTCTCACAGATACGCAGTATTTT.

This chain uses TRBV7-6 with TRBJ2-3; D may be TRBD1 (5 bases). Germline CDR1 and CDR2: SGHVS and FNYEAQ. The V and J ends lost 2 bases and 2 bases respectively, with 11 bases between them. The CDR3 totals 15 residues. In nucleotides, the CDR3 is TGTGCCAGCAGCTTAATGCAGGGTAACACAGATACGCAGTATTTT. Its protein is CASSLMQGNTDTQYF.

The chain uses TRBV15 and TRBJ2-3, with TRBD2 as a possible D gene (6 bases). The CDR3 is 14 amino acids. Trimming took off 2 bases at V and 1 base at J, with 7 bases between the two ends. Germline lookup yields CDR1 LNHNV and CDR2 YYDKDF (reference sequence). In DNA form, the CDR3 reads TGTGCCACCAGCAGAAGACTAGGCACAGATACGCAGTATTTT. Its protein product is CATSRRLGTDTQYF.

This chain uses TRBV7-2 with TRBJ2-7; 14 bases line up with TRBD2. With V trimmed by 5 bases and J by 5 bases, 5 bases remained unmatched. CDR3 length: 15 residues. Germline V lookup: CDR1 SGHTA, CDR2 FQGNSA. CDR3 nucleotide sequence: TGTGCCAGCAGCCCGGGGACTAGCGGGGGAGACGAGCAGTACTTC. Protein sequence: CASSPGTSGGDEQYF.

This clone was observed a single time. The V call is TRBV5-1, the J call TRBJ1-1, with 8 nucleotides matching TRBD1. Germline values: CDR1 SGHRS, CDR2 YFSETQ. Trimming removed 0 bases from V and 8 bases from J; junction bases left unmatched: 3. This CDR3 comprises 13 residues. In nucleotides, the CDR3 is TGCGCCAGCAGCTTGGCAGGGGGCGGAGAAGCTTTCTTT. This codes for CASSLAGGGEAFF.

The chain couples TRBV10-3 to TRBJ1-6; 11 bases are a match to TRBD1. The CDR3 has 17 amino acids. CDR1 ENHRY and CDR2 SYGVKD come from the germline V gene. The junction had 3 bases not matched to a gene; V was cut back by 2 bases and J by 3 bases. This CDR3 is CAISESGTGGYNSPLHF. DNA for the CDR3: TGTGCCATCAGTGAGAGTGGGACAGGGGGCTATAATTCACCCCTCCACTTT.

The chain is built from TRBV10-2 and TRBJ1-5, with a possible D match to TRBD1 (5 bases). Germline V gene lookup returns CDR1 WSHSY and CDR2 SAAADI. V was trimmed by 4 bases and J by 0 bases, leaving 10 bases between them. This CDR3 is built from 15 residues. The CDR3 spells CASSVRGYSNQPQHF. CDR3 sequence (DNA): TGCGCCAGCAGTGTAAGGGGCTATAGCAATCAGCCCCAGCATTTT.

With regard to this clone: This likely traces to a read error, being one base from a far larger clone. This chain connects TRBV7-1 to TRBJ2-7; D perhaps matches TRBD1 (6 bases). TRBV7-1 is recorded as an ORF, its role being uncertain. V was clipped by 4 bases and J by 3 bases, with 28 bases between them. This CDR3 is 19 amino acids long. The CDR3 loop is CASSLGRGQGGFRGYEQYF. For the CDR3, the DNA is TGTGCCAGCAGCTTAGGAAGAGGACAAGGGGGTTTTCGAGGCTACGAGCAGTACTTC.

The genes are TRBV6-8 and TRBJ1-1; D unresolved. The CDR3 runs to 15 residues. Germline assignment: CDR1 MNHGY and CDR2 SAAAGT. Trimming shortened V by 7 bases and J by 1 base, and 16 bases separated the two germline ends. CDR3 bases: TGTGCCAGCACTCCCGTGGGGAGAGGGAACACTGAAGCTTTCTTT. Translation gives CASTPVGRGNTEAFF.

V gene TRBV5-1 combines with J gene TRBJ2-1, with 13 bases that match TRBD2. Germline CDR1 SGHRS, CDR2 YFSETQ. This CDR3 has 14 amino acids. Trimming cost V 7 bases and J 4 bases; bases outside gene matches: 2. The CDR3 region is CASGTSGVYNEQFF. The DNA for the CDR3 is TGCGCCAGCGGGACTAGCGGGGTGTACAATGAGCAGTTCTTC.

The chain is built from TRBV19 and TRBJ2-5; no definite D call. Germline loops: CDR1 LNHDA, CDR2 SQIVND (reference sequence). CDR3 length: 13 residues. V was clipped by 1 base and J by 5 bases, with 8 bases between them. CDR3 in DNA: TGTGCCAGTAGTATAGTGGGTCTGGAGACCCAGTACTTC. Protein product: CASSIVGLETQYF.

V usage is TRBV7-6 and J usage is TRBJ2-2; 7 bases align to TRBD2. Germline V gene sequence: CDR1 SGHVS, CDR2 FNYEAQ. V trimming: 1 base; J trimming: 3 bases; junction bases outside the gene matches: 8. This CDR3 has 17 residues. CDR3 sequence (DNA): TGTGCCAGCAGCTTAGAGTCGGCGGGAGTGGACACCGGGGAGCTGTTTTTT. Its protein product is CASSLESAGVDTGELFF.

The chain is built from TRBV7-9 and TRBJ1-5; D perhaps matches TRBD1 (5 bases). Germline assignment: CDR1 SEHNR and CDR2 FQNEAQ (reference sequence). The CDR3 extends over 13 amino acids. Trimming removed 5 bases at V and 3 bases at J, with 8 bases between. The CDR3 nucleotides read TGTGCCAGCAGCGGGGGATTCAATCAGCCCCAGCATTTT. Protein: CASSGGFNQPQHF.

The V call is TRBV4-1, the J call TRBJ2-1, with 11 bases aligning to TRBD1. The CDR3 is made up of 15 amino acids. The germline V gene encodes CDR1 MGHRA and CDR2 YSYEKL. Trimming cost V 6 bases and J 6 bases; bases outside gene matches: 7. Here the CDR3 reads CASSYPGTGGNEQFF. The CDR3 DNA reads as TGCGCCAGCAGTTACCCCGGGACAGGGGGCAATGAGCAGTTCTTC.

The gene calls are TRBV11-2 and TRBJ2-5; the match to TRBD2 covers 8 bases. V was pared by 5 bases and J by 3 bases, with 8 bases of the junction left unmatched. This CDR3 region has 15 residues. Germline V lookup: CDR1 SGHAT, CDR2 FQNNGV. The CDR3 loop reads CASSNVIGGEETQYF. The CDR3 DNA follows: TGTGCCAGCAGCAACGTTATCGGGGGGGAAGAGACCCAGTACTTC.

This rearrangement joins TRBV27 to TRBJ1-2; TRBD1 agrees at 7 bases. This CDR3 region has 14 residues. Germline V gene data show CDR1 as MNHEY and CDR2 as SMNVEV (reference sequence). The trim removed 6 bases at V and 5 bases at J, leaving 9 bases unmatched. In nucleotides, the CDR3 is TGTGCCAGCAGCCTAGGACAGGTTGGATATGGCTACACCTTC. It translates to CASSLGQVGYGYTF.

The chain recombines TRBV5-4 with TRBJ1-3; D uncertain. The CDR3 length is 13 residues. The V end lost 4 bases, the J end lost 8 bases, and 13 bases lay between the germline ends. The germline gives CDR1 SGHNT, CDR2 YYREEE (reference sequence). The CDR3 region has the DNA TGTGCCAGCAGCCGGGAAGTCCAGGACACCATATATTTT. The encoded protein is CASSREVQDTIYF.

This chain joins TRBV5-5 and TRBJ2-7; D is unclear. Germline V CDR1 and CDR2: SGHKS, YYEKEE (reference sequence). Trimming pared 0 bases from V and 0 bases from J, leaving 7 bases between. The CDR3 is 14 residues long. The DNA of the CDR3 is TGTGCCAGCAGCTTGGAAGGGATCTCCTACGAGCAGTACTTC. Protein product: CASSLEGISYEQYF. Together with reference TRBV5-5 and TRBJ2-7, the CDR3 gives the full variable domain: DAGVTQSPTHLIKTRGQQVTLRCSPISGHKSVSWYQQVLGQGPQFIFQYYEKEERGRGNFPDRFSARQFPNYSSELNVNALLLGDSALYLCASSLEGISYEQYFGPGTRLTVT.

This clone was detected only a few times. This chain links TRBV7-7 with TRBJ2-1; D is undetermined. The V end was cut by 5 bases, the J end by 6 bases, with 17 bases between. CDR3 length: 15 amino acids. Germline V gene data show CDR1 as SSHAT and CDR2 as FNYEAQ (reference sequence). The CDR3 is CASSNSAPPFNEQFF. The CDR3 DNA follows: TGTGCCAGCAGCAATTCGGCGCCGCCTTTCAATGAGCAGTTCTTC. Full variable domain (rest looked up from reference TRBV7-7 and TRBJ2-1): GAGVSQSPRYKVTKRGQDVTLRCDPISSHATLYWYQQALGQGPEFLTYFNYEAQPDKSGLPSDRFSAERPEGSISTLTIQRTEQRDSAMYRCASSNSAPPFNEQFFGPGTRLTVL.